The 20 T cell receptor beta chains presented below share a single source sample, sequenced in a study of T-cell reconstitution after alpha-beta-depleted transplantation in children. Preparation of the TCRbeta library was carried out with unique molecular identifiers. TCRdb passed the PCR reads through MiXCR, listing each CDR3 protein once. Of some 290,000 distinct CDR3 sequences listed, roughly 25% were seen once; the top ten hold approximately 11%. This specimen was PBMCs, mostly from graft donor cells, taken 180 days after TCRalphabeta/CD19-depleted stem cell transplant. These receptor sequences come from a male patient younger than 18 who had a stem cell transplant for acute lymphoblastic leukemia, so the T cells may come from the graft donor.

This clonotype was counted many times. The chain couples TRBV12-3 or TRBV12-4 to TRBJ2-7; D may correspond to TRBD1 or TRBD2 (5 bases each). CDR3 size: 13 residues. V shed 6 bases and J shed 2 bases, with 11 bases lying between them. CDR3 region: CASRRDGTYEQYF. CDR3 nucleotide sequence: TGTGCCAGCAGAAGGGACGGAACCTACGAGCAGTACTTC.

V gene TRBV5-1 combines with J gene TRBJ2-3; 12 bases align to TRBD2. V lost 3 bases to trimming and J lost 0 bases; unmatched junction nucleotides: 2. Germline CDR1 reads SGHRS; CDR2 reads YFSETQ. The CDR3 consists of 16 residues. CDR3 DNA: TGCGCCAGCAGCTCTCTAGCGGGAGGGAGCACAGATACGCAGTATTTT. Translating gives CASSSLAGGSTDTQYF.

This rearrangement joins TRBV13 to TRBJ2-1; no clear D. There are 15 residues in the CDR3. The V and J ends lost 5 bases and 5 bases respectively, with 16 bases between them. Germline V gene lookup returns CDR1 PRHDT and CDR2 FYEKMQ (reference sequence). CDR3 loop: CASSISESAHNEQFF. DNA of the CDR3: TGTGCCAGCAGCATCTCGGAGAGTGCCCACAATGAGCAGTTCTTC.

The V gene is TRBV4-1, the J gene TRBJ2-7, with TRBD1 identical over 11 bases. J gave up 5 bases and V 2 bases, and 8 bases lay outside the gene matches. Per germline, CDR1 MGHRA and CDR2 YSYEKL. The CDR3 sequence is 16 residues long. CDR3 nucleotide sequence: TGCGCCAGCAGCCAACTGGACAGGGGGCGAGTCCACGAGCAGTACTTC. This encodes CASSQLDRGRVHEQYF.

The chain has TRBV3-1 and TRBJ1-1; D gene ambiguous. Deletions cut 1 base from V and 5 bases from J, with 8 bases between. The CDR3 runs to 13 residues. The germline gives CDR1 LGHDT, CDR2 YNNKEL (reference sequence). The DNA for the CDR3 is TGTGCCAGCAGCCAAGTGGGAGGGACTGAAGCTTTCTTT. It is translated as CASSQVGGTEAFF.

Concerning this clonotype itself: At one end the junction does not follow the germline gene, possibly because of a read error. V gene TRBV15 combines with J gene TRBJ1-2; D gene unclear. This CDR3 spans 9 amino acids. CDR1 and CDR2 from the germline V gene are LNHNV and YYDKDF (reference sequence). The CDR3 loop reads CATSRAGPF. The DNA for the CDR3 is TGTGCCACCAGCAGAGCTGGCCCCTTC.

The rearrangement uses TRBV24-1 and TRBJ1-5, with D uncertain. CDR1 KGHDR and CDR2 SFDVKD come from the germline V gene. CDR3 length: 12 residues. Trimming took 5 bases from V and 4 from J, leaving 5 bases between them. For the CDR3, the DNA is TGTGCCACCAGTGGGGGAAATCAGCCCCAGCATTTT. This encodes CATSGGNQPQHF.

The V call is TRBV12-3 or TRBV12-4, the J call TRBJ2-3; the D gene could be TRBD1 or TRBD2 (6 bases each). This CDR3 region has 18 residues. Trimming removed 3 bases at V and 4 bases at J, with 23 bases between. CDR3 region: CASSFLLGGRESADTQYF. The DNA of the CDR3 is TGTGCCAGCAGTTTCCTTCTTGGGGGGCGGGAAAGTGCAGATACGCAGTATTTT.

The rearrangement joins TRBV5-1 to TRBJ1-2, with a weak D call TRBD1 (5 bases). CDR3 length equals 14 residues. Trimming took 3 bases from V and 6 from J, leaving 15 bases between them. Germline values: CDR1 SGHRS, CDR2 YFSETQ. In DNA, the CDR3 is TGCGCCAGCAGCTCCTTACTAACAGGAAATGGCTACACCTTC. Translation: CASSSLLTGNGYTF.

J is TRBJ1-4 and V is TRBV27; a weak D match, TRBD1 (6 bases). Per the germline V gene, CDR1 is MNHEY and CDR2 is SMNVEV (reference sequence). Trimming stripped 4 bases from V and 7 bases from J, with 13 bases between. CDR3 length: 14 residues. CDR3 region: CASSSQGGGEKLFF. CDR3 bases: TGTGCCAGCAGTTCACAGGGAGGTGGTGAAAAACTGTTTTTT.

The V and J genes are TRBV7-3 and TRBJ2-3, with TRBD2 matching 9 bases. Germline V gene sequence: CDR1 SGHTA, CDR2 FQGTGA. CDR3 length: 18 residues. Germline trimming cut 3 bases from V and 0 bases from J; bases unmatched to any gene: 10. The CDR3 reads CASSFAGTSRSSTDTQYF. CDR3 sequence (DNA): TGTGCCAGCAGCTTTGCGGGGACTAGCAGATCTAGCACAGATACGCAGTATTTT.

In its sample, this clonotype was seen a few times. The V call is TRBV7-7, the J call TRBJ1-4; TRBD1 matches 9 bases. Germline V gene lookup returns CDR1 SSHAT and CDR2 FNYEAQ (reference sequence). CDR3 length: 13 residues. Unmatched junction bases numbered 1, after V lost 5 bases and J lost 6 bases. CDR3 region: CASSRQGDEKLFF. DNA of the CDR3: TGTGCCAGCAGCCGACAGGGGGATGAAAAACTGTTTTTT. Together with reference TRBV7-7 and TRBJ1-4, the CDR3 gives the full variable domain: GAGVSQSPRYKVTKRGQDVTLRCDPISSHATLYWYQQALGQGPEFLTYFNYEAQPDKSGLPSDRFSAERPEGSISTLTIQRTEQRDSAMYRCASSRQGDEKLFFGSGTQLSVL.

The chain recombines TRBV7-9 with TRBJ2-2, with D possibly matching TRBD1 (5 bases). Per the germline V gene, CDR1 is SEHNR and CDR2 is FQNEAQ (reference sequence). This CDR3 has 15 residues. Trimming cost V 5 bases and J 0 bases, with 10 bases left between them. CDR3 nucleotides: TGTGCCAGCAGCGGACATCAGTCGAACACCGGGGAGCTGTTTTTT. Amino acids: CASSGHQSNTGELFF.

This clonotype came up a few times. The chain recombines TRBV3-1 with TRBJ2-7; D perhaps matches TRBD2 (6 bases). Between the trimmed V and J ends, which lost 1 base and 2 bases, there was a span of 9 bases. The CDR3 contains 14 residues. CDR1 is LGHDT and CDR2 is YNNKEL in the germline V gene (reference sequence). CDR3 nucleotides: TGTGCCAGCAGCCAAGTCGGGACTCCCTACGAGCAGTACTTC. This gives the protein CASSQVGTPYEQYF.

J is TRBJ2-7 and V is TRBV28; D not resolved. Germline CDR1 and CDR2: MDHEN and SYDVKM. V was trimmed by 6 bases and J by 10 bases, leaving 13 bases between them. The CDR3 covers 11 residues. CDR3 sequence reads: CASSHHEGQYF. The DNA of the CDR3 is TGTGCCAGCAGCCATCATGAAGGACAGTACTTC.

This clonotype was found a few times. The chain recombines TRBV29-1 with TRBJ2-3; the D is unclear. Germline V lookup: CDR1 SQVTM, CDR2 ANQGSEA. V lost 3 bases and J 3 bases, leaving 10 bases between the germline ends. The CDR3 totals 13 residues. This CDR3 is CSVEWGPTDTQYF. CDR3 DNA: TGCAGCGTTGAGTGGGGTCCTACAGATACGCAGTATTTT.

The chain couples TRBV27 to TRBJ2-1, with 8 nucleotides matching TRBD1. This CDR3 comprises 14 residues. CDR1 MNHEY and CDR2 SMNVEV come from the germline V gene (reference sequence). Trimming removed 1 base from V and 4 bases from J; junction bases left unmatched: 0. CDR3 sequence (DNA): TGTGCCAGCAGTTTATGGGACAGGTACAATGAGCAGTTCTTC. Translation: CASSLWDRYNEQFF.

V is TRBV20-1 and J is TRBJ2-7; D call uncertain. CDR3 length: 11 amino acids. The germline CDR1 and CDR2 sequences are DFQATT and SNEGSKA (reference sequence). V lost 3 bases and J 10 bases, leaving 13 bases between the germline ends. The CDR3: CSASTVSDQYF. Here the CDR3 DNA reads TGCAGTGCTAGCACCGTGTCGGATCAGTACTTC.

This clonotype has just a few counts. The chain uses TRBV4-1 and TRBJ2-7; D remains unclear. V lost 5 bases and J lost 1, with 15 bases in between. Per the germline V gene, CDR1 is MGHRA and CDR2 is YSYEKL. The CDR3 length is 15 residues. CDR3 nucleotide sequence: TGCGCCAGCAGCGGAGTCCGCCTCTTATCCTACGAGCAGTACTTC. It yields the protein CASSGVRLLSYEQYF.

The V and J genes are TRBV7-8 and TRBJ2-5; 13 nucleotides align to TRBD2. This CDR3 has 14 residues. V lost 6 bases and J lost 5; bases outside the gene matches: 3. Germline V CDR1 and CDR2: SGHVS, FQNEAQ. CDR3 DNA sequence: TGTGCCAGCAGTGGACTAGCGGGAGTTGAGACCCAGTACTTC. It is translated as CASSGLAGVETQYF. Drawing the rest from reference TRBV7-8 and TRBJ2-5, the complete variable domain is GAGVSQSPRYKVAKRGQDVALRCDPISGHVSLFWYQQALGQGPEFLTYFQNEAQLDKSGLPSDRFFAERPEGSVSTLKIQRTQQEDSAVYLCASSGLAGVETQYFGPGTRLLVL.